The T cell receptor (beta chain) under discussion was sequenced for a study of beta chain features in type 1 diabetes. Study findings and constraints: Type 1 diabetes patients showed a moderate but significant shortening of TCRB CDR3s in all four CD4+ subsets.

The investigators reverse transcribed all of the isolated RNA, so they sequenced expressed TCRB transcripts. Only in-frame clones appear in the TCRdb table, and some are missing; sequencing was by immunoSEQ multiplex PCR. The repertoire consists of 250,000 to 300,000 clones, with around 24% occurring once and the leading ten covering roughly 0.011%. Concerning this clone itself: Its antigen is as yet unknown.

The sequence came from a woman in her twenties or thirties with type 1 diabetes. The sequencing sample was made of naive CD4+ T cells from blood.

Here the CDR3 reads CASSSLAQSTDTQYF. The CDR3 DNA reads TGTGCCAGCTCATCATTAGCGCAGAGCACAGATACGCAGTATTTT. The rearrangement uses TRBV18 and TRBJ2-3; maybe TRBD2 (5 bases). V was clipped by 5 bases and J by 0 bases, with 12 bases between them. The CDR3 length is 15 residues. Germline V CDR1 and CDR2: KGHSH, LQKENI.